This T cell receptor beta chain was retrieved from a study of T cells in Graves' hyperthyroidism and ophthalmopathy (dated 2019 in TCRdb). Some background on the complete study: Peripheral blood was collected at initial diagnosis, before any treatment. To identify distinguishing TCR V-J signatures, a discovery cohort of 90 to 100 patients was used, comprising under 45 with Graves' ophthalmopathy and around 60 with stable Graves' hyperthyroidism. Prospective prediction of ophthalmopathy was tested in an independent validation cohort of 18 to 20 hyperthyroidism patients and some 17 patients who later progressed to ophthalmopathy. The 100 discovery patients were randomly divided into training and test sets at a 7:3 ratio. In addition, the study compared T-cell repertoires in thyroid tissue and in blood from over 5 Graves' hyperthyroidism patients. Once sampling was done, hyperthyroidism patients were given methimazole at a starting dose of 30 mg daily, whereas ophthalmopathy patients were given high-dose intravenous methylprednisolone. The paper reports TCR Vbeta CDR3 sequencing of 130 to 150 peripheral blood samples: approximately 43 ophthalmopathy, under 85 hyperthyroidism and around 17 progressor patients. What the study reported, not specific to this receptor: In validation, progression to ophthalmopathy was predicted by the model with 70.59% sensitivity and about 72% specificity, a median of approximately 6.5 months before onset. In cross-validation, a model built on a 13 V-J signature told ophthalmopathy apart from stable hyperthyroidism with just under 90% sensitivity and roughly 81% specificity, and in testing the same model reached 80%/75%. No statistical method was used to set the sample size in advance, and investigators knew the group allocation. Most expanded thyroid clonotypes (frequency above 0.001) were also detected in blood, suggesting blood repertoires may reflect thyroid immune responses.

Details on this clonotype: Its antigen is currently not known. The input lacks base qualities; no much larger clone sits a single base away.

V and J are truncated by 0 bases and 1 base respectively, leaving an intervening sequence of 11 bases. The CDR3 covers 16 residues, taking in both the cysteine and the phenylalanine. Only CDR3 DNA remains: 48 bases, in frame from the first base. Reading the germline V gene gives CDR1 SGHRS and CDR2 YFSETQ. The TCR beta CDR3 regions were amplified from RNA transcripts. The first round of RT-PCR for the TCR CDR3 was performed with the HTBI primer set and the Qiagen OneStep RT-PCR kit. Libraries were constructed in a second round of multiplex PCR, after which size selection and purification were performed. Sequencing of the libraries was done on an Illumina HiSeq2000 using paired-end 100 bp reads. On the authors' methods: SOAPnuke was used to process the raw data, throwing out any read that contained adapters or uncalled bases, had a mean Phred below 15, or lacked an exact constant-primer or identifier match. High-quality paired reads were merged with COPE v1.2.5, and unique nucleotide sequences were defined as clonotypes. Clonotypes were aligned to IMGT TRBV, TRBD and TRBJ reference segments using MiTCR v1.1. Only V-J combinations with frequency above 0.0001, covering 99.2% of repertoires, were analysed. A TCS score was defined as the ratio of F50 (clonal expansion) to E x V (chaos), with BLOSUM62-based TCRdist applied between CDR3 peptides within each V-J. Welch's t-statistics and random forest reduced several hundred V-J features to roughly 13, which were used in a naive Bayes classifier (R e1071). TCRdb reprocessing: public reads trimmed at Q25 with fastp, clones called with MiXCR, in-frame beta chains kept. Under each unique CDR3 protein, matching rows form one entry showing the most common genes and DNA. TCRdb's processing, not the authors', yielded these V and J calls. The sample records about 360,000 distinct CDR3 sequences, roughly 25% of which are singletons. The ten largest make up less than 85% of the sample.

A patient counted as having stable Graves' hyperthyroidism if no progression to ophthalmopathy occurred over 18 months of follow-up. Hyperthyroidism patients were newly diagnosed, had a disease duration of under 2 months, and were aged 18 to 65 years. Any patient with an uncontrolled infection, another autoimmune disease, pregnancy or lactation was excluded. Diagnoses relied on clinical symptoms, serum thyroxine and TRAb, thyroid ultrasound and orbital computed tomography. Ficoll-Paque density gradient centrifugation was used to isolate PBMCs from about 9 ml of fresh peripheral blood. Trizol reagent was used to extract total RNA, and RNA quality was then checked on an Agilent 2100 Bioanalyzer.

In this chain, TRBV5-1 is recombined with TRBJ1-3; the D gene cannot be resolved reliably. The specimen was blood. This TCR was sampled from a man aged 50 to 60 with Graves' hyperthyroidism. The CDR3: CASSLDVFLSGNTIYF. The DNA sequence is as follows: TGCGCCAGCAGCTTGGACGTGTTTTTGTCTGGAAACACCATATATTTT.